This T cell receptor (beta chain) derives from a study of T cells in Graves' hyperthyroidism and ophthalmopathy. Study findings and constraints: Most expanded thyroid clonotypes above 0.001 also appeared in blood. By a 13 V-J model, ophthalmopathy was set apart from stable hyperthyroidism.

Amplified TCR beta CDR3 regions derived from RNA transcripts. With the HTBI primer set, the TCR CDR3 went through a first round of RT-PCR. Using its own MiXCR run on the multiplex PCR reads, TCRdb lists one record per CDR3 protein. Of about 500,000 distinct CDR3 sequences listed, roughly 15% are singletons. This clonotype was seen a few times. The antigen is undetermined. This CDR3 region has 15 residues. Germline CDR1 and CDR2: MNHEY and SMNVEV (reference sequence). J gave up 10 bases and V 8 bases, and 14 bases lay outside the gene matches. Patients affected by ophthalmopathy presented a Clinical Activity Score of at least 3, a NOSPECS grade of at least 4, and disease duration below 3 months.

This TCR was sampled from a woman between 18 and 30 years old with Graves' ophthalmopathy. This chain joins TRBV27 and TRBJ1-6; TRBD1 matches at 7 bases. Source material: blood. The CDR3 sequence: CASRHTGEGRSPLHF. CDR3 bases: TGTGCCAGCCGCCATACAGGGGAAGGAAGGTCACCCCTCCACTTT.